These T cell receptor beta chains were read from a single sample in a study of circulating and synovial CD4+ cells in juvenile arthritis. This table comes from immunoSEQ multiplex PCR, and its TCRdb copy is limited to in-frame clones, with some not included. This table has 32,000 or so clones, about 96% appearing once. The specimen was CD4+ T cells from blood. These receptors came from a human donor with juvenile idiopathic arthritis. Both conserved end residues are trimmed from each CDR3.

v_gene	j_gene	CDR3aa
TRBV7-9	TRBJ1-4	ASSSLGGQGD
TRBV27	TRBJ1-1	ASMVRRDTEAF
TRBV10-1	TRBJ2-4	ASRDPQGIKNIQY
TRBV7-2	TRBJ1-1	ASSLAGSSGSF
TRBV7-2	TRBJ1-6	ASSSTGDVSPLH
TRBV5-1	TRBJ2-2	ASTGYPGTGELF
TRBV5-4	TRBJ2-1	ASSPGTQRGPYNEQF
TRBV7-2	TRBJ1-2	ASSNGTGRYGYT
TRBV27	TRBJ2-1	ASSFGQGGYNEQF
TRBV6-5	TRBJ1-2	ASSYSGTGGGYT
TRBV14	TRBJ2-5	ASSQAWSQETQY
TRBV10-1	TRBJ1-3	ASSESPSGQGEMSGNTIY